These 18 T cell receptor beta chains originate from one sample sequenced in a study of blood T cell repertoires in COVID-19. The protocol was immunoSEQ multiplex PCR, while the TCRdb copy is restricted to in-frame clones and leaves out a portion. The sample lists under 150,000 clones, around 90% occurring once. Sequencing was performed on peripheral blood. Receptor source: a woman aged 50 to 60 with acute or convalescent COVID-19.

The CDR3 DNA is TGTGCCAGCACCCCGGGACAGGGGAATCAGCCCCAGCATTTT. Translated, it gives CASTPGQGNQPQHF. This chain connects TRBV2 to TRBJ1-5; 10 bases align to TRBD1. With V trimmed by 7 bases and J by 4 bases, 4 bases remained unmatched. This CDR3 is built from 14 residues. Germline CDR1 SNHLY, CDR2 FYNNEI.

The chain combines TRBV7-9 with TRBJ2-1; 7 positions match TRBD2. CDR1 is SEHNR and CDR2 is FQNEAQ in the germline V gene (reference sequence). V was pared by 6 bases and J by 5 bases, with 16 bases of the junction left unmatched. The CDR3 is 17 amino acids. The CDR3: CASSLMPRGGRDNEQFF. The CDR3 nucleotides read TGTGCCAGCAGTTTAATGCCCCGTGGAGGGAGGGACAATGAGCAGTTCTTC.

CDR3 in amino acids: CASSQDMGRGQYEQYF. The CDR3 nucleotides are TGCGCCAGCAGCCAAGATATGGGCAGGGGGCAATACGAGCAGTACTTC. The chain uses TRBV4-1 and TRBJ2-7; 8 bases line up with TRBD1. The germline V gene has CDR1 MGHRA and CDR2 YSYEKL. Germline trimming cut 0 bases from V and 4 bases from J; bases unmatched to any gene: 8. This CDR3 contains 16 residues.

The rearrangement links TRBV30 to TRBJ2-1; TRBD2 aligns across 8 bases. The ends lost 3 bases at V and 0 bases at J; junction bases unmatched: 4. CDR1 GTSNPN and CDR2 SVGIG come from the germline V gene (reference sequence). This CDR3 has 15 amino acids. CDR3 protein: CAWRAGESSYNEQFF. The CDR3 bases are TGTGCCTGGAGAGCGGGGGAGAGCTCCTACAATGAGCAGTTCTTC.

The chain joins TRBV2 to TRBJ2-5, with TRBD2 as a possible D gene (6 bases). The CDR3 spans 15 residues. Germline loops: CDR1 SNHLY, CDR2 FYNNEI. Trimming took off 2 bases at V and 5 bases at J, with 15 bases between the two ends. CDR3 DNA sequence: TGTGCCAGCAGTGAATCGGTGGGGGGAACGGAGACCCAGTACTTC. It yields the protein CASSESVGGTETQYF. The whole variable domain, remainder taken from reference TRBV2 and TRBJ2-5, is EPEVTQTPSHQVTQMGQEVILRCVPISNHLYFYWYRQILGQKVEFLVSFYNNEISEKSEIFDDQFSVERPDGSNFTLKIRSTKLEDSAMYFCASSESVGGTETQYFGPGTRLLVL.

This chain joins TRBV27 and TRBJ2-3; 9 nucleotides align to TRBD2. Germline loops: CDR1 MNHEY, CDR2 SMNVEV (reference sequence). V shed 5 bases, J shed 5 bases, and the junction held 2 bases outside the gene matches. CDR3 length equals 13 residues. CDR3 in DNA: TGTGCCAGCAGTAGGACTAGCGTAGATACGCAGTATTTT. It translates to CASSRTSVDTQYF.

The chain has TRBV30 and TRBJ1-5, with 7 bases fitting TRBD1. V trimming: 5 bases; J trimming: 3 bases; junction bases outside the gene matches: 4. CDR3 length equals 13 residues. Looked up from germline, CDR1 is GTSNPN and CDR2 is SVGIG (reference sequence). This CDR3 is CAWQGQPNQPQHF. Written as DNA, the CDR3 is TGTGCCTGGCAGGGACAGCCCAATCAGCCCCAGCATTTT.

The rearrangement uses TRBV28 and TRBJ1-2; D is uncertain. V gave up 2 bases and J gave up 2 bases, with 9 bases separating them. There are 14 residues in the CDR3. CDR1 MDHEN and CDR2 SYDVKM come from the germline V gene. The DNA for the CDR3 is TGTGCCAGCAGTTTAGTGCACAGAAACTATGGCTACACCTTC. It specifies CASSLVHRNYGYTF.

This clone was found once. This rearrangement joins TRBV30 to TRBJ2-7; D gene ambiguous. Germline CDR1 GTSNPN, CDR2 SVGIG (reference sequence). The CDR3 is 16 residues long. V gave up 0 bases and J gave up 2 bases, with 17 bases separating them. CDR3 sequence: CAWSVRSRGSPYEQYF. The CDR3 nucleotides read TGTGCCTGGAGTGTACGATCGCGAGGATCCCCCTACGAGCAGTACTTC.

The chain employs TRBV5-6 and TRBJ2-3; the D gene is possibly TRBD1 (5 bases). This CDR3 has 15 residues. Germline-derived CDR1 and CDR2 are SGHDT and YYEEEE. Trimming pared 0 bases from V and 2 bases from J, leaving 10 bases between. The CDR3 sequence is CASSLVQGPTDTQYF. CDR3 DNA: TGTGCCAGCAGCTTGGTTCAGGGTCCCACAGATACGCAGTATTTT.

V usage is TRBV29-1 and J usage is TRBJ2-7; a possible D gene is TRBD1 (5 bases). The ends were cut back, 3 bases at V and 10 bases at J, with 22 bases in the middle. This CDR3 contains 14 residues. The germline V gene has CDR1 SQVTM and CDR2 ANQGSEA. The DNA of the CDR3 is TGCAGCGTTGACTTGGCAGGCCCAACGCAGGGCCAGTACTTC. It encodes CSVDLAGPTQGQYF.

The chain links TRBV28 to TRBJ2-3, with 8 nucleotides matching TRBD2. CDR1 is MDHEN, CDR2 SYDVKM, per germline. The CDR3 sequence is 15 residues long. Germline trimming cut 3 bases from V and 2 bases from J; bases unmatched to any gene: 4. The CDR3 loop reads CASSLALADTDTQYF. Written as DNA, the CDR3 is TGTGCCAGCAGTTTGGCACTAGCGGACACAGATACGCAGTATTTT.

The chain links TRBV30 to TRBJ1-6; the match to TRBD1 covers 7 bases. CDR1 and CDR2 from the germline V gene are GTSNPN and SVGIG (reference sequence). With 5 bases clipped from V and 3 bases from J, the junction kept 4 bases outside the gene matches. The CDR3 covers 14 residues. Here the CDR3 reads CAWGTDLYNSPLHF. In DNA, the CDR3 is TGTGCCTGGGGGACAGACCTCTATAATTCACCCCTCCACTTT.

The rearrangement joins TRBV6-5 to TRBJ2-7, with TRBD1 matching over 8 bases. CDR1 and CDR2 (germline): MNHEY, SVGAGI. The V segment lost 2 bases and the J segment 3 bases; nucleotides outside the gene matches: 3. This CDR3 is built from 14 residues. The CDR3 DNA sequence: TGTGCCAGCAGTTACGGGACAGGAGACTACGAGCAGTACTTC. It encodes CASSYGTGDYEQYF.

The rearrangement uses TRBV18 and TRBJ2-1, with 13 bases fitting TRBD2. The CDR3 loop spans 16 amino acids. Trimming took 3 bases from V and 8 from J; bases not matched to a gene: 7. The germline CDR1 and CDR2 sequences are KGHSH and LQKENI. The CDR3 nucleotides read TGTGCCAGCTCACCTGGGACTAGCGGGATAGTTGATGAGCAGTTCTTC. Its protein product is CASSPGTSGIVDEQFF.

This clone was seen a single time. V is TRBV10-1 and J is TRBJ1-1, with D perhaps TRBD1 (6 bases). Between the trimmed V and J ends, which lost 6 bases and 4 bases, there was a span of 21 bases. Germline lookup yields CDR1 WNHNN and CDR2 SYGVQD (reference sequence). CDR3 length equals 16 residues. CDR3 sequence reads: CASSGGAGLIATEAFF. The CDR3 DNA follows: TGCGCCAGCAGCGGGGGGGCAGGACTTATCGCCACTGAAGCTTTCTTT.

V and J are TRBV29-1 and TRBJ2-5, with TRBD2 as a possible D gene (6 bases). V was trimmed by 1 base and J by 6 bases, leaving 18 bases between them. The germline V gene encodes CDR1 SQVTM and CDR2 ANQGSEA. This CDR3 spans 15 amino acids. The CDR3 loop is CSVEAGLLRDKTQYF. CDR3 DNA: TGCAGCGTTGAAGCGGGACTCCTTCGTGATAAGACCCAGTACTTC.

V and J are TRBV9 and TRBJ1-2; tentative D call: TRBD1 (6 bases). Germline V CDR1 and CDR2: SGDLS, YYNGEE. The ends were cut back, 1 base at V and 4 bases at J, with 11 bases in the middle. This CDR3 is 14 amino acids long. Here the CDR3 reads CASSVYREGYGYTF. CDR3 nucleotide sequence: TGTGCCAGCAGCGTATACAGGGAGGGCTATGGCTACACCTTC. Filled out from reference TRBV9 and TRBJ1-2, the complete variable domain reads DSGVTQTPKHLITATGQRVTLRCSPRSGDLSVYWYQQSLDQGLQFLIQYYNGEERAKGNILERFSAQQFPDLHSELNLSSLELGDSALYFCASSVYREGYGYTFGSGTRLTVV.